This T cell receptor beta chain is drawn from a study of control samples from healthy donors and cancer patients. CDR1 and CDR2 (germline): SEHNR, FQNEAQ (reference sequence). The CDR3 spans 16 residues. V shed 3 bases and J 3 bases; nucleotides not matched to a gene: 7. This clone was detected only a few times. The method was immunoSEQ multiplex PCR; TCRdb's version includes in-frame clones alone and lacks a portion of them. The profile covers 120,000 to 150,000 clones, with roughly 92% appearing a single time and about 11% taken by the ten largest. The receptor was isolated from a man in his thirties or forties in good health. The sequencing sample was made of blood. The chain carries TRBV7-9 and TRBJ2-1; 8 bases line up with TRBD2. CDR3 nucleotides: TGTGCCAGCAGCTTTGGATCTAGCGGGCTCTACAATGAGCAGTTCTTC. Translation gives CASSFGSSGLYNEQFF. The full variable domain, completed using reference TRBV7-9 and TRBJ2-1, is DTGVSQNPRHKITKRGQNVTFRCDPISEHNRLYWYRQTLGQGPEFLTYFQNEAQLEKSRLLSDRFSAERPKGSFSTLEIQRTEQGDSAMYLCASSFGSSGLYNEQFFGPGTRLTVL.